This T cell receptor (beta chain) was sequenced in a study of T-cell memory formation after mild COVID-19. Study as a whole: Clusters of TCRs were largely donor specific.

There are many counts of this clonotype. What it binds is not known. Study results and caveats: SARS-CoV-2 specificity was not confirmed for second-wave clones peaking on day 37. Largely, contracting CD4+ clones fell within CM and EM, and contracting CD8+ clones within EMRA.

The CDR3 contains 16 residues. Looked up from germline, CDR1 is SGHTA and CDR2 is FQGNSA. The junction had 5 bases not matched to a gene; V was cut back by 0 bases and J by 4 bases. MiXCR, run by TCRdb on the 5' RACE reads, gives a single entry per CDR3 protein. The table records a few hundred thousand distinct CDR3 sequences, about 20% of them present only once. This TCR was sampled from an adult woman who had mild COVID-19 (a few samples of this study predate the infection). Cell type and time point are not known. The specimen was PBMCs or a T cell subset sorted from them (not recorded which). The J gene is TRBJ2-5, the V gene TRBV7-2, with 10 positions matching TRBD2. As DNA, the CDR3 is TGTGCCAGCAGCTTAGCTCCAGCGGGAGGGCCAGAGACCCAGTACTTC. Protein sequence: CASSLAPAGGPETQYF.